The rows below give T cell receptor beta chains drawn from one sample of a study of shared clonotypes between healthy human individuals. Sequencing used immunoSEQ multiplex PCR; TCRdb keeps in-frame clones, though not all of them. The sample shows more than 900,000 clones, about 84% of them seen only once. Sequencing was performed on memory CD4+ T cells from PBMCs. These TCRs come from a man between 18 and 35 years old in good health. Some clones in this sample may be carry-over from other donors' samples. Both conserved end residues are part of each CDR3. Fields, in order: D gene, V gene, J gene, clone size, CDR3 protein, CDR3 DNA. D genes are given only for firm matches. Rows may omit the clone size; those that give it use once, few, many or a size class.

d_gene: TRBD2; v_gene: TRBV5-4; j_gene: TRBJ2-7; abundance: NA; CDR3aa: CASSPGGSGRVYEQYF; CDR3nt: TGTGCCAGCAGCCCCGGAGGTAGCGGGAGAGTCTACGAGCAGTACTTC
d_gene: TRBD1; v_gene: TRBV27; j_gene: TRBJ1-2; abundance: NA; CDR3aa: CASTSWTGNNYGYTF; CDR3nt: TGTGCCAGCACATCATGGACAGGGAATAACTATGGCTACACCTTC
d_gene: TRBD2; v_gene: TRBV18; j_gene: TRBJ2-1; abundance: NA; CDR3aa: CASSQKTSGTYNEQFF; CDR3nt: TGTGCCAGCTCACAAAAGACTAGCGGGACCTACAATGAGCAGTTCTTC
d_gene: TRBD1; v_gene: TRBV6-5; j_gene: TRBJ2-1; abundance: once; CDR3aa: CASSYSVQGDEQFF; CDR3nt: TGTGCCAGCAGTTACTCGGTACAGGGGGATGAGCAGTTCTTC
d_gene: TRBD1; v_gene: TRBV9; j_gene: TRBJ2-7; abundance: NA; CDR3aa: CASSPMWEQGREQYF; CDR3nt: TGTGCCAGCAGCCCCATGTGGGAACAGGGGCGCGAGCAGTACTTC
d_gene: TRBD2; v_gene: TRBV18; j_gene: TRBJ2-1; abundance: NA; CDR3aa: CASSPLAGVGYNEQFF; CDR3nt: TGTGCCAGCTCACCACTAGCGGGAGTGGGTTACAATGAGCAGTTCTTC
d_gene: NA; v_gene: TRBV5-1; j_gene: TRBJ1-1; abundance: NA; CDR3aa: CASSLAQGTEAFF; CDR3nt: TGCGCCAGCAGCTTGGCTCAGGGTACTGAAGCTTTCTTT
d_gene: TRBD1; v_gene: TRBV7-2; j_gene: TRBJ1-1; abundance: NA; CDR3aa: CASSLGEVTGGRAFF; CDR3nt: TGTGCCAGCAGCTTAGGGGAAGTGACAGGGGGACGGGCTTTCTTT
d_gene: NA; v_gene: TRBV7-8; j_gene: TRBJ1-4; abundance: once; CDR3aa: CASSLVGTGIGEKLFF; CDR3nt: TGTGCCAGCAGCTTAGTGGGTACGGGGATAGGTGAAAAACTGTTTTTT
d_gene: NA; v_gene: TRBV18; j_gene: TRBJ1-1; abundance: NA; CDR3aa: CASSPLDVTEAFF; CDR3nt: TGTGCCAGCTCACCACTAGATGTTACTGAAGCTTTCTTT
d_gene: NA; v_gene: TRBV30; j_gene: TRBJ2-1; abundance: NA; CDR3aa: CAWSTNYYNEQFF; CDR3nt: TGTGCCTGGAGCACGAATTACTACAATGAGCAGTTCTTC
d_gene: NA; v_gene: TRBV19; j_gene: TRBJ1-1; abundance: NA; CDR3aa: CASRQTALNTEAFF; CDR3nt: TGTGCCAGTAGGCAGACGGCACTGAACACTGAAGCTTTCTTT
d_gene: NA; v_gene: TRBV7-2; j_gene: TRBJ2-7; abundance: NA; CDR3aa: CASRDGGLEQYF; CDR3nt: TGTGCCAGCCGGGACGGGGGGCTCGAGCAGTACTTC
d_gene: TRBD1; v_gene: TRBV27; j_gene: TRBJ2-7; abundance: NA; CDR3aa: CASSQKPGQGYEQYF; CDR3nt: TGTGCCAGCAGCCAGAAGCCGGGACAGGGCTACGAGCAGTACTTC
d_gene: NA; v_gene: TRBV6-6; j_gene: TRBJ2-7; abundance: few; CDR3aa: CASSDRYEQYF; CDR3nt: TGTGCCAGCAGTGACAGGTACGAGCAGTACTTC
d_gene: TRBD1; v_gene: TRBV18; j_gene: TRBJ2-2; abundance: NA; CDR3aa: CASSPSGTAITGELFF; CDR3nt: TGTGCCAGCTCACCGTCCGGGACAGCAATCACCGGGGAGCTGTTTTTT
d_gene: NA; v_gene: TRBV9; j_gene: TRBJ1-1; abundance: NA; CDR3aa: CASSEHQGTEAFF; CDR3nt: TGTGCCAGCAGCGAGCACCAGGGCACTGAAGCTTTCTTT
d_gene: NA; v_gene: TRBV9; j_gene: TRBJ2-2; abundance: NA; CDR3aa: CASSGRTGNGELFF; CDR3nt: TGTGCCAGCAGCGGACGGACTGGGAACGGGGAGCTGTTTTTT
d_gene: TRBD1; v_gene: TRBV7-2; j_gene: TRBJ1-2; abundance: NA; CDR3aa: CASSLAGTGNYGYTF; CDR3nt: TGTGCCAGCAGCTTAGCCGGGACAGGGAACTATGGCTACACCTTC
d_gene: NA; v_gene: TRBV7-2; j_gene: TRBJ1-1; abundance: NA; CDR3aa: CASQKRAGVNTEAFF; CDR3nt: TGTGCCAGCCAGAAAAGAGCAGGGGTGAACACTGAAGCTTTCTTT
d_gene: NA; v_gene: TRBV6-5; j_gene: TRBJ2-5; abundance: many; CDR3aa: CASSPLRGETQYF; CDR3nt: TGTGCCAGCAGCCCCCTTCGGGGTGAGACCCAGTACTTC
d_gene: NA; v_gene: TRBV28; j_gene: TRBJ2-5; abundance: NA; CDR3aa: CASSLGAIETQYF; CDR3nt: TGTGCCAGCAGTTTGGGGGCAATAGAGACCCAGTACTTC